This T cell receptor (beta chain) emerged from a study of T cell changes during pregnancy in multiple sclerosis. The method was immunoSEQ multiplex PCR; TCRdb's version includes in-frame clones alone and lacks a portion of them. The sample includes roughly 52,000 clones, 85% to 95% of them seen just once. Germline V gene lookup returns CDR1 MRHNA and CDR2 SNTAGT. Trimming cost V 6 bases and J 6 bases; bases outside gene matches: 9. The CDR3 length is 14 residues. The chain recombines TRBV6-4 with TRBJ2-7; 9 nucleotides align to TRBD2. The receptor comes from a female donor with multiple sclerosis, enrolled in a pregnancy study. Sequenced material: CD4+ T cells from peripheral blood mononuclear cells, taken in the third trimester of pregnancy. This CDR3 is CASRPTSGSGEQYF. The DNA of the CDR3 is TGTGCCAGCAGACCGACTAGCGGCAGTGGCGAGCAGTACTTC.